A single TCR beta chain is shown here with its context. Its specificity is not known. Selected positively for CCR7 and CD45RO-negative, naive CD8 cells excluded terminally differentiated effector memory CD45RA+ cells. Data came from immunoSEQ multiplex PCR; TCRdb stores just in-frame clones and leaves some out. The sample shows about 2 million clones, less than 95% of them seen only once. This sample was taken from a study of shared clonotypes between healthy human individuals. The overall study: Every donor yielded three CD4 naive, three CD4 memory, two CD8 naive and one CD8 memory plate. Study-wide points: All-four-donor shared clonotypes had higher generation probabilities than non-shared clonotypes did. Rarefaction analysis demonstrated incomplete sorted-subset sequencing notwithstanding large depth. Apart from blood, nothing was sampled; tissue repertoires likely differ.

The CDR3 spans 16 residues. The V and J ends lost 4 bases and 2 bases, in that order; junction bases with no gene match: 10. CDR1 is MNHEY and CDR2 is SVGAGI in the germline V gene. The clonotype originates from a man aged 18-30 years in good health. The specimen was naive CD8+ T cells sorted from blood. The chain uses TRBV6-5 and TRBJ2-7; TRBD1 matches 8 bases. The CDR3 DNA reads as TGTGCCAGCAGTTTCTACTCAGGGGGCTCTCCCTACGAGCAGTACTTC. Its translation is CASSFYSGGSPYEQYF.